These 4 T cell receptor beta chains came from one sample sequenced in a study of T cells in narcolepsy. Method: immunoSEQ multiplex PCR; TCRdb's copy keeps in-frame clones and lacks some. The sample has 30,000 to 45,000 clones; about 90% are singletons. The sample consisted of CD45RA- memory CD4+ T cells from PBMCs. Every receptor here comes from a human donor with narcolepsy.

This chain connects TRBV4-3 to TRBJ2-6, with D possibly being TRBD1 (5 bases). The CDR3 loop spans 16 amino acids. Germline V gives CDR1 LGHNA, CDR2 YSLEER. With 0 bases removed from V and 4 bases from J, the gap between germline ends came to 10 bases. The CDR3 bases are TGCGCCAGCAGCCAAGATACAGGAACCGGGGCCAACGTCCTGACTTTC. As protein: CASSQDTGTGANVLTF.

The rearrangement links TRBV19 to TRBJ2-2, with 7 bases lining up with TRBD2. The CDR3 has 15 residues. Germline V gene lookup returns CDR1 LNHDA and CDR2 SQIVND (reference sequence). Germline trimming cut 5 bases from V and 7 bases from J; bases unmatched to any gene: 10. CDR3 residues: CASSVVVGGIGELFF. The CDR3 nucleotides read TGTGCCAGTAGTGTAGTCGTCGGGGGGATCGGGGAGCTGTTTTTT.

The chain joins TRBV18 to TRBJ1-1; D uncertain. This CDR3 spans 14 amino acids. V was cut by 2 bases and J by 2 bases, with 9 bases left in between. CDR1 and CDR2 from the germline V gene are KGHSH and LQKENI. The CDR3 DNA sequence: TGTGCCAGCTCACCAGGCGCGGCAAACACTGAAGCTTTCTTT. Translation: CASSPGAANTEAFF.

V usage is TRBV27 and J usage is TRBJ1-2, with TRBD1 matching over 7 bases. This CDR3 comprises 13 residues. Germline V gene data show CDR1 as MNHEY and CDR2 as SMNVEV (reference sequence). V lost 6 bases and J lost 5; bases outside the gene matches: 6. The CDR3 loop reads CASRGQKNYGYTF. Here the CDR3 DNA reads TGTGCCAGCAGGGGACAGAAAAATTATGGCTACACCTTC.